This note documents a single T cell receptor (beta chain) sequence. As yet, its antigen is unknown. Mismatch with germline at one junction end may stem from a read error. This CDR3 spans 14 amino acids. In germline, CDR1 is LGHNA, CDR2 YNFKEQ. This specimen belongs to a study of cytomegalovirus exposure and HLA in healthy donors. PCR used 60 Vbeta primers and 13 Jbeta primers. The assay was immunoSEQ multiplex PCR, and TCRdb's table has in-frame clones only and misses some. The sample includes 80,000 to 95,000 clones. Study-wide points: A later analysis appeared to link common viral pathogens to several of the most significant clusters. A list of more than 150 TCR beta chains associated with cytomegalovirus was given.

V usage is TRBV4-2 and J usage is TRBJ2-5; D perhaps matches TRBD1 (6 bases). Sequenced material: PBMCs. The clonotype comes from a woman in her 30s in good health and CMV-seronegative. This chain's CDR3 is CASSQLDSQENQYF. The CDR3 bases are TGTGCCAGCAGCCAATTGGACAGCCAAGAGAACCAGTACTTC.